Listed below are T cell receptor beta chains from one sample, sequenced in a study of T cell repertoires in cytomegalovirus infection. TCRdb re-derived calls from the reads in MiXCR, one entry per CDR3 protein. The table lists 680,000 or so distinct CDR3 sequences, less than 40% of them singletons. The sequenced material came from PBMCs. All receptors come from a human donor in good health (CMV status not recorded). Some clones in this sample may be carry-over from other donors' samples. Both conserved end residues are part of each CDR3. Fields, in order: D gene, clone size, J gene, V gene, CDR3 protein, CDR3 DNA. The D gene is left open where the match is weak. Some rows have no size entry. The others give once, few or many, or a class for an expanded clone.

d_call: TRBD1; clone_size: few; j_call: TRBJ2-7; v_call: TRBV7-7; cdr3_aa: CASSLLQGQGYEQYF; cdr3_nt: TGTGCTAGCAGCTTATTGCAGGGACAGGGTTACGAGCAGTACTTC
d_call: TRBD1; clone_size: many; j_call: TRBJ1-1; v_call: TRBV7-9; cdr3_aa: CASSPRQGANTEAFF; cdr3_nt: TGTGCCAGCAGTCCCAGACAGGGGGCGAACACTGAAGCTTTCTTT
d_call: .; clone_size: few; j_call: TRBJ1-5; v_call: TRBV4-1; cdr3_aa: CASSQEGGGLRAPQHF; cdr3_nt: TGCGCCAGCAGCCAAGAAGGGGGGGGCCTACGTGCGCCCCAGCATTTT
d_call: TRBD2; clone_size: .; j_call: TRBJ2-3; v_call: TRBV25-1; cdr3_aa: CASSDSGRGTDTQYF; cdr3_nt: TGTGCCAGCAGTGATAGCGGGAGGGGCACAGATACGCAGTATTTT
d_call: .; clone_size: many; j_call: TRBJ1-4; v_call: TRBV7-2; cdr3_aa: CASSLVGQGAGKLFF; cdr3_nt: TGTGCCAGCAGCTTAGTTGGGCAGGGCGCGGGAAAACTGTTTTTT
d_call: TRBD2; clone_size: .; j_call: TRBJ2-1; v_call: TRBV3-1; cdr3_aa: CASSQARGGLVYNEQFF; cdr3_nt: TGTGCCAGCAGCCAAGCCCGAGGGGGACTAGTTTACAATGAGCAGTTCTTC
d_call: .; clone_size: .; j_call: TRBJ1-2; v_call: TRBV2; cdr3_aa: CASRGLDFYGYTF; cdr3_nt: TGTGCCAGCAGGGGCCTGGATTTCTATGGCTACACCTTC
d_call: .; clone_size: .; j_call: TRBJ2-2; v_call: TRBV6-1; cdr3_aa: CASSPLVGPTTGKLFF; cdr3_nt: TGTGCCAGCAGCCCCCTTGTGGGGCCGACCACCGGGAAGCTGTTTTTT
d_call: .; clone_size: .; j_call: TRBJ2-2; v_call: TRBV6-2/TRBV6-3; cdr3_aa: CASSPWGRSNTGELFF; cdr3_nt: TGTGCCAGCAGCCCCTGGGGCAGGTCGAACACCGGGGAGCTGTTTTTT
d_call: .; clone_size: .; j_call: TRBJ1-6; v_call: TRBV28; cdr3_aa: CASSHLGGAGSPLHF; cdr3_nt: TGTGCCAGCAGCCACCTGGGGGGGGCCGGATCACCCCTCCACTTT
d_call: .; clone_size: few; j_call: TRBJ1-2; v_call: TRBV4-2; cdr3_aa: CASTRAGGSYGYTF; cdr3_nt: TGTGCCAGCACTCGGGCTGGCGGGAGCTATGGCTACACCTTC
d_call: TRBD1; clone_size: few; j_call: TRBJ2-2; v_call: TRBV6-5; cdr3_aa: CASSYERTGAGWTGELFF; cdr3_nt: TGTGCCAGCAGTTACGAGAGGACAGGGGCGGGGTGGACCGGGGAGCTGTTTTTT
d_call: .; clone_size: many; j_call: TRBJ1-2; v_call: TRBV12-3/TRBV12-4; cdr3_aa: CASSFRRGFYGYTF; cdr3_nt: TGTGCCAGCAGTTTCCGGCGGGGGTTCTATGGCTACACCTTC
d_call: .; clone_size: many; j_call: TRBJ2-2; v_call: TRBV7-6; cdr3_aa: CASSLLGGITNTGELFF; cdr3_nt: TGTGCCAGCAGCTTACTTGGAGGGATAACGAACACCGGGGAGCTGTTTTTT
d_call: .; clone_size: .; j_call: TRBJ2-7; v_call: TRBV20-1; cdr3_aa: CSARVPTASYEQYF; cdr3_nt: TGCAGTGCTAGAGTCCCGACAGCCTCCTACGAGCAGTACTTC
d_call: .; clone_size: few; j_call: TRBJ2-1; v_call: TRBV28; cdr3_aa: CASSLPRPSEQFF; cdr3_nt: TGTGCCAGCAGTCTCCCCCGGCCGAGTGAGCAGTTCTTC
d_call: TRBD1; clone_size: few; j_call: TRBJ1-1; v_call: TRBV11-2; cdr3_aa: CASSFRQGWTEAFF; cdr3_nt: TGTGCCAGCAGCTTCAGACAGGGGTGGACTGAAGCTTTCTTT
d_call: .; clone_size: .; j_call: TRBJ2-5; v_call: TRBV11-2; cdr3_aa: CASSGAGGVETQYF; cdr3_nt: TGTGCCAGCAGCGGGGCGGGTGGAGTAGAGACCCAGTACTTC
d_call: .; clone_size: .; j_call: TRBJ1-1; v_call: TRBV5-1; cdr3_aa: CASSRQKTNTEAFF; cdr3_nt: TGCGCCAGCAGCCGACAGAAAACGAACACTGAAGCTTTCTTT
d_call: .; clone_size: few; j_call: TRBJ1-2; v_call: TRBV6-6; cdr3_aa: CASRSPLTGRGHGYTF; cdr3_nt: TGTGCCAGCAGAAGCCCCTTGACAGGTCGGGGGCATGGCTACACCTTC
d_call: .; clone_size: .; j_call: TRBJ1-3; v_call: TRBV28; cdr3_aa: CASSQDGPGNTIYF; cdr3_nt: TGTGCCAGCAGCCAGGACGGACCTGGAAACACCATATATTTT
d_call: .; clone_size: .; j_call: TRBJ1-5; v_call: TRBV6-1; cdr3_aa: CASNATGRAQPQHF; cdr3_nt: TGTGCCAGCAACGCCACGGGAAGGGCTCAGCCCCAGCATTTT
d_call: .; clone_size: .; j_call: TRBJ1-2; v_call: TRBV18; cdr3_aa: CASSPTGTQHAPLYGYTF; cdr3_nt: TGTGCCAGCTCACCGACCGGGACACAGCATGCGCCGCTATATGGCTACACCTTC
d_call: TRBD2; clone_size: .; j_call: TRBJ2-3; v_call: TRBV4-1; cdr3_aa: CASSQELAGWGDTQYF; cdr3_nt: TGCGCCAGCAGCCAAGAACTAGCGGGATGGGGGGATACGCAGTATTTT
d_call: .; clone_size: .; j_call: TRBJ2-2; v_call: TRBV18; cdr3_aa: CASSSDGTGELFF; cdr3_nt: TGTGCCAGCTCATCGGACGGTACCGGGGAGCTGTTTTTT
d_call: TRBD2; clone_size: few; j_call: TRBJ2-1; v_call: TRBV6-6; cdr3_aa: CASSAVAGAMDNEQFF; cdr3_nt: TGTGCCAGCAGTGCCGTAGCGGGAGCTATGGACAATGAGCAGTTCTTC
d_call: .; clone_size: .; j_call: TRBJ2-3; v_call: TRBV14; cdr3_aa: CASSHPTREGATDTQYF; cdr3_nt: TGTGCCAGCAGCCATCCAACCAGGGAGGGGGCCACAGATACGCAGTATTTT
d_call: TRBD2; clone_size: few; j_call: TRBJ2-3; v_call: TRBV27; cdr3_aa: CASSLAGDPTDTQYF; cdr3_nt: TGTGCCAGCAGTCTGGCGGGAGATCCCACAGATACGCAGTATTTT
d_call: .; clone_size: many; j_call: TRBJ1-2; v_call: TRBV28; cdr3_aa: CASSFEAASYGYTF; cdr3_nt: TGTGCCAGCAGTTTCGAGGCAGCGAGCTATGGCTACACCTTC
d_call: TRBD2; clone_size: .; j_call: TRBJ2-5; v_call: TRBV5-1; cdr3_aa: CASSLAGGSGIQETQYF; cdr3_nt: TGCGCCAGCAGCTTGGCCGGGGGTAGCGGGATCCAAGAGACCCAGTACTTC
d_call: .; clone_size: many; j_call: TRBJ1-1; v_call: TRBV12-3/TRBV12-4; cdr3_aa: CASSLGGRANTEAFF; cdr3_nt: TGTGCCAGCAGTTTAGGAGGCAGGGCAAACACTGAAGCTTTCTTT
d_call: TRBD1; clone_size: .; j_call: TRBJ1-2; v_call: TRBV5-1; cdr3_aa: CASSYHRGDGYTF; cdr3_nt: TGCGCCAGCAGCTACCACAGGGGGGATGGCTACACCTTC
d_call: .; clone_size: .; j_call: TRBJ1-1; v_call: TRBV27; cdr3_aa: CASKMGGRNTEAFF; cdr3_nt: TGTGCCAGCAAAATGGGGGGAAGGAACACTGAAGCTTTCTTT
d_call: .; clone_size: .; j_call: TRBJ1-6; v_call: TRBV30; cdr3_aa: CACQRGYNSPLHF; cdr3_nt: TGTGCCTGCCAGCGGGGGTATAATTCACCCCTCCACTTT
d_call: .; clone_size: .; j_call: TRBJ1-1; v_call: TRBV12-3/TRBV12-4; cdr3_aa: CASSLGRDFF; cdr3_nt: TGTGCCAGCAGCCTGGGAAGAGATTTCTTT
d_call: .; clone_size: many; j_call: TRBJ2-5; v_call: TRBV6-5; cdr3_aa: CASSYGQSQETQYF; cdr3_nt: TGTGCCAGCAGTTACGGGCAGTCCCAAGAGACCCAGTACTTC
d_call: .; clone_size: few; j_call: TRBJ1-4; v_call: TRBV4-1; cdr3_aa: CASSPVGGFLVVF; cdr3_nt: TGCGCCAGCAGCCCAGTTGGCGGATTCTTAGTGGTTTTT
d_call: TRBD2; clone_size: .; j_call: TRBJ2-2; v_call: TRBV5-1; cdr3_aa: CASSRGTSGERNGELFF; cdr3_nt: TGCGCCAGCAGCCGTGGGACTAGCGGGGAGAGGAACGGGGAGCTGTTTTTT
d_call: TRBD1; clone_size: few; j_call: TRBJ1-1; v_call: TRBV6-1; cdr3_aa: CASSPEMGTATDQAFF; cdr3_nt: TGTGCCAGCTCGCCCGAGATGGGGACAGCTACCGATCAAGCTTTCTTT
d_call: .; clone_size: few; j_call: TRBJ2-2; v_call: TRBV5-6; cdr3_aa: CAGQSANTGELFF; cdr3_nt: TGTGCGGGGCAGAGCGCGAACACCGGGGAGCTGTTTTTT
d_call: TRBD1; clone_size: .; j_call: TRBJ1-1; v_call: TRBV6-1; cdr3_aa: CASMIFGTANTEAFF; cdr3_nt: TGTGCCAGCATGATATTCGGGACAGCGAACACTGAAGCTTTCTTT
d_call: .; clone_size: .; j_call: TRBJ2-7; v_call: TRBV12-3/TRBV12-4; cdr3_aa: CASSPMDSPYEQYF; cdr3_nt: TGTGCCAGCAGTCCAATGGACAGTCCCTACGAGCAGTACTTC
d_call: .; clone_size: .; j_call: TRBJ2-1; v_call: TRBV6-5; cdr3_aa: CASSYSSEQFF; cdr3_nt: TGTGCCAGCAGTTACTCAAGTGAGCAGTTCTTC
d_call: TRBD2; clone_size: few; j_call: TRBJ2-3; v_call: TRBV6-1; cdr3_aa: CASSGLAGGQDTQYF; cdr3_nt: TGTGCCAGCAGTGGACTAGCGGGGGGGCAAGATACGCAGTATTTT
d_call: TRBD1; clone_size: .; j_call: TRBJ2-2; v_call: TRBV6-5; cdr3_aa: CASRPQGALRTGELFF; cdr3_nt: TGTGCCAGCAGGCCACAGGGGGCACTACGCACCGGGGAGCTGTTTTTT
d_call: TRBD2; clone_size: .; j_call: TRBJ2-1; v_call: TRBV6-1; cdr3_aa: CASGRGGSSYNEQFF; cdr3_nt: TGTGCCAGCGGGCGGGGGGGAAGCTCCTACAATGAGCAGTTCTTC
d_call: .; clone_size: few; j_call: TRBJ1-5; v_call: TRBV28; cdr3_aa: CASSLGQTGNQPQHF; cdr3_nt: TGTGCCAGCAGTTTAGGACAAACGGGCAATCAGCCCCAGCATTTT
d_call: .; clone_size: .; j_call: TRBJ2-5; v_call: TRBV2; cdr3_aa: CASWTRHQETQYF; cdr3_nt: TGTGCCAGCTGGACAAGACACCAAGAGACCCAGTACTTC
d_call: .; clone_size: .; j_call: TRBJ2-3; v_call: TRBV12-3/TRBV12-4; cdr3_aa: CASSTRRRPTSSTDTQYF; cdr3_nt: TGTGCCAGCAGTACCCGACGCCGACCGACCTCTAGCACAGATACGCAGTATTTT
d_call: .; clone_size: .; j_call: TRBJ1-5; v_call: TRBV5-8; cdr3_aa: CASSYLEPQHF; cdr3_nt: TGTGCCAGCAGCTACCTAGAGCCCCAGCATTTT
d_call: TRBD2; clone_size: few; j_call: TRBJ2-7; v_call: TRBV27; cdr3_aa: CASSSRGGRFYEQYF; cdr3_nt: TGTGCCAGCAGTTCCCGGGGCGGGAGATTCTACGAGCAGTACTTC
d_call: .; clone_size: .; j_call: TRBJ1-1; v_call: TRBV27; cdr3_aa: CASSFPGNRTEAFF; cdr3_nt: TGTGCCAGCAGTTTCCCAGGGAATAGAACTGAAGCTTTCTTT
d_call: .; clone_size: few; j_call: TRBJ1-1; v_call: TRBV6-5; cdr3_aa: CASSYSRVRATEAFF; cdr3_nt: TGTGCCAGCAGTTATTCTAGGGTACGGGCCACTGAAGCTTTCTTT
d_call: .; clone_size: many; j_call: TRBJ2-7; v_call: TRBV25-1; cdr3_aa: CASSDPRQLASYEQYF; cdr3_nt: TGTGCCAGCAGTGATCCTCGACAGTTAGCCTCCTACGAGCAGTACTTC